This T cell receptor (beta chain) was recovered during a study of blood T cell repertoires in COVID-19. Overall study: Some COVID-19 samples were acute and others convalescent; all came from the United States, Italy and Spain.

The cohort comprised adults aged 18 to 89 years residing in 20 to 25 US areas. Exposed volunteers were people who met a COVID-19 case within 2 weeks before study entry. Germline lookup yields CDR1 SGHNT and CDR2 YYREEE (reference sequence). V was cut by 4 bases and J by 4 bases, with 5 bases left in between. The CDR3 consists of 12 residues. Authors' processing steps: Quantification of nucleated cells was approximated via reference gene primer amplification. Assay used: immunoSEQ multiplex PCR; TCRdb lists only in-frame clones, some missing. V and J calls and clone size are as listed in that table; D and trimming were resolved from the DNA. The repertoire holds about 260,000 clones, with 80% to 95% as singletons.

Input material: PBMCs or T cells enriched from blood (not recorded which). The rearrangement joins TRBV5-4 to TRBJ2-2; D is undetermined. The clonotype comes from a man aged 40-55 years who had been exposed to COVID-19. The CDR3 region is CASSPSTGELFF. DNA for the CDR3: TGTGCCAGCAGCCCGAGCACCGGGGAGCTGTTTTTT.